This T cell receptor (beta chain) was obtained from a study of blood T cells in healthy people across ages. Germline CDR1 is DFQATT and CDR2 is SNEGSKA (reference sequence). This CDR3 has 14 residues. V was pared by 0 bases and J by 8 bases, with 16 bases between. A sample-barcoded 5' primer and a J-beta primer mix were used in a second PCR of roughly 6 to 11 cycles. TCRdb recomputed calls from the 5' RACE reads with MiXCR, one row per CDR3 protein. The sample lists about 780,000 distinct CDR3 sequences, around 68% occurring once. The chain has TRBV20-1 and TRBJ1-2, with D perhaps matching TRBD1 (6 bases). The source is a young man in good health. Sequenced sample: blood. The DNA for the CDR3 is TGCAGTGCTAGAGAGGGGGCGTGGGGTGACGGCTACACCTTC. Residues: CSAREGAWGDGYTF.